This section outlines one T cell receptor (beta chain) sequence together with its context. In this sample, this clone turned up once. The antigen this receptor binds is unknown. No much larger clone exists at a distance of one base, and base qualities are not known. CDR1 and CDR2 are drawn from the germline V gene: SGDLS, YYNGEE. V gives up 0 bases and J gives up 6 bases, and the segment between their germline ends measures 13 bases. Inclusive of the bounding cysteine and phenylalanine, the CDR3 is 14 residues long. Just CDR3 DNA is preserved here, 42 bases in frame from base 1. Using the deep immunoSEQ assay, TCR CDR3 regions were amplified from genomic DNA by multiplex PCR. Genomic DNA extracted from each cell subset was distributed evenly over all wells of several immunoSEQ 96-well plates, and each plate served as one replicate. For sorted subsets, approximately 190 ng genomic DNA, equal to tens of thousands of T cell genomes, was loaded into each replicate PCR. Purified libraries were quantified with a Qubit 3.0 fluorometer, sized on a Bioanalyzer 2100, and re-quantified with the KAPA Library Quantification kit. A separate single-read 150-cycle Illumina NextSeq 550 flow cell was used to sequence each immunoSEQ 96-well plate. From the authors' description of their analysis: Because the immunoSEQ output included only junctional sequences and no quality scores, the filtering could not be the same as the filtering used for full-length reads. Sequences were annotated with PyIR, a Python wrapper for IgBLAST v1.9, using IMGT germline references to assign V/J genes and CDR3. Reads were removed for weak V/J assignments (E-value above 1e-6), missing CDR3, stop codons, out-of-frame junctions, or ambiguous translated residues. V3J clonotypes were defined as sequences sharing the same inferred V gene, J gene, and CDR3 amino acid sequence. To compute the percentage overlap between repertoires, the number of shared unique clonotypes was divided by the size of the smaller repertoire. Three approaches were used to assess repertoire richness: RTK rarefaction, the Chao1 estimator, and Recon v2.1 estimates of unobserved clonotypes. Generation probabilities for all TCRbeta clonotypes obtained by the gDNA method from a few donors were computed using OLGA. TCRdb took this table from immuneACCESS and kept in-frame rearrangements with V and J called. Such tables lack part of the clones; where checked against another copy, unresolved V genes explain under half of the gap, and the rest is unexplained. V, J and clone size derive from that table, while D and trimming were established from the DNA sequence. Here the sample has around 1.5 million clones; roughly 98% occur a single time. About 0.45% of the sample rests with the top ten.

This record belongs to a study of shared clonotypes between healthy human individuals (dated by TCRdb to about 2020). Describing the broader study: The cohort comprised a couple of women and a few men aged 18 to 49 years. Per donor, three plates each were used for CD4 naive and CD4 memory, two for CD8 naive, and one for CD8 memory. To estimate repertoire size and how much clonotypes are shared between individuals, the study performed deep sequencing of blood TCR repertoires from a few healthy adults. To increase sequencing depth and limit assay-specific biases, TCR repertoire library preparation and sequencing were carried out by different laboratories using diverse techniques. Each donor's leukapheresis produced roughly between roughly 0.85 and 10 billion PBMCs.

Healthy HIV-negative adults with no recently reported acute infections or vaccinations were included as donors. All donors were Caucasian adults living in Nashville, Tennessee, USA. CD4+ T cells were enriched by magnetic negative selection; naive cells were then positively selected on CD45RA, and the negative fraction formed the memory subset. After blood collection by leukapheresis, PBMCs were isolated using Ficoll-Histopaque density gradient centrifugation and then cryopreserved in the vapor phase of liquid nitrogen. Purity and quantity of every magnetically sorted T cell population were checked by analytical flow cytometry. Genomic DNA was isolated from every sorted fraction and measured by UV absorbance on a Nanodrop 2000c. The paper as a whole reports these results and caveats: Because the study included only a small number of donors, the genetic and exposure-history diversity represented was limited. Roughly 5% of naive CD4, approximately 3.7% of naive CD8, around 2.3% of memory CD4, and more than 0.35% of memory CD8 clonotypes were shared across several donors. Pairwise subsampling led to the expectation that sequencing depth would affect the degree of clonotype sharing among donors. Higher generation probabilities were observed for clonotypes shared by all four sorted-subset donors than for non-shared clonotypes. Naive subsets generally had larger estimated clonotype richness than memory subsets did. Incomplete sequencing was indicated by rarefaction of sorted-subset datasets, despite the large sequencing depth. Sampling was limited to blood, and TCR repertoires in tissue likely differ from TCR repertoires in blood.

The source is a man aged 30-40 years in good health. Sample: naive CD4+ T cells sorted from blood. Taken with the paper, the label for cell subset or site translates to: CD45RA+ positively selected. The sequence links TRBV9 to TRBJ2-7, with a tentative D gene TRBD1 over 5 matching bases. The nucleotides are TGTGCCAGCAGCGTAGTCATAGGGGTTGGCGAGCAGTACTTC. Translated, this is CASSVVIGVGEQYF.